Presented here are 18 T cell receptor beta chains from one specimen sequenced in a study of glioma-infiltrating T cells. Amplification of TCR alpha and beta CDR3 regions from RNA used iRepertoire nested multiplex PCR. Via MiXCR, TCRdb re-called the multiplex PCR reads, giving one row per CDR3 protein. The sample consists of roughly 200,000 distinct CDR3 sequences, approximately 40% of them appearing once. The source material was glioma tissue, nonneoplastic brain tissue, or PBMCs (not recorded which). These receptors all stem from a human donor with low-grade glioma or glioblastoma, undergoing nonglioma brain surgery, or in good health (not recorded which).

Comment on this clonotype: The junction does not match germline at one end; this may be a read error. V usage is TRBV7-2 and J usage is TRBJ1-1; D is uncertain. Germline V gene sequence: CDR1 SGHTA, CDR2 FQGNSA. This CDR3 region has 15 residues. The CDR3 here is CASSLVGSAPTEAFF. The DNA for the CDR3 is TGTGCCAGCAGCTTAGTGGGGTCAGCGCCCACTGAAGCTTTCTTC.

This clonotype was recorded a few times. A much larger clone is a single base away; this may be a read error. The CDR3 region is CASRRPREQFF. CDR3 bases: TGTGCCAGCAGAAGGCCCCGAGAGCAGTTCTTC. This chain joins TRBV28 and TRBJ2-1; D call uncertain. Germline CDR1 and CDR2: MDHEN and SYDVKM. V shed 6 bases and J shed 10 bases, with 10 bases lying between them. CDR3 length equals 11 residues.

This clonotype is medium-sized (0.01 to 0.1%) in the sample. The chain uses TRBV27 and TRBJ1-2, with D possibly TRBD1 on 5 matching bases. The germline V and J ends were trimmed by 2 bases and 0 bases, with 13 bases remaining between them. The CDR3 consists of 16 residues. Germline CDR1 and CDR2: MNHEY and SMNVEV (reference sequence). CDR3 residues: CASSLIGQGANYGYTF. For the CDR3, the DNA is TGTGCCAGCAGTTTAATCGGGCAGGGAGCTAACTATGGCTACACCTTC.

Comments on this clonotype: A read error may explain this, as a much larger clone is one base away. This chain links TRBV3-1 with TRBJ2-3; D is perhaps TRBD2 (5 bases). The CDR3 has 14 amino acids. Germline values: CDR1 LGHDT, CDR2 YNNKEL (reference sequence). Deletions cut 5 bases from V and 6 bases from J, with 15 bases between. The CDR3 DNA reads TGTGCCAGCAGCATTCACCTCGGGGAGGATACGCAGTATTTT. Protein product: CASSIHLGEDTQYF.

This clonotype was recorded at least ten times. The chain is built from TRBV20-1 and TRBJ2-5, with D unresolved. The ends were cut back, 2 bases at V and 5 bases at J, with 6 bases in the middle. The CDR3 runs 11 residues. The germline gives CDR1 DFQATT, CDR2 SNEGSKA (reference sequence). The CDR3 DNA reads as TGCAGTGCTAGACAGACTGAGACCCAGTACTTC. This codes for CSARQTETQYF.

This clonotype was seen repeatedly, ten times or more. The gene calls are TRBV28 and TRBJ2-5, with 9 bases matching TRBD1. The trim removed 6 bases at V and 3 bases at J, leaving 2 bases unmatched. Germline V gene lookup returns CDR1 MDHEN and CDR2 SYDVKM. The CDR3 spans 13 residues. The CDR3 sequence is CASSGDREETQYF. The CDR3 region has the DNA TGTGCCAGCAGCGGGGACAGGGAAGAGACCCAGTACTTC.

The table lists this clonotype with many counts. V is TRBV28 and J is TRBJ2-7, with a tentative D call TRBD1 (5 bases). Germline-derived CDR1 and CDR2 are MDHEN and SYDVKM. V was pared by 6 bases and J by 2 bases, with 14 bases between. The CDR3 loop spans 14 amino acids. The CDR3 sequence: CASRQTEPPYEQYF. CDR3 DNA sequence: TGTGCCAGCAGACAGACAGAGCCTCCCTACGAGCAGTACTTC.

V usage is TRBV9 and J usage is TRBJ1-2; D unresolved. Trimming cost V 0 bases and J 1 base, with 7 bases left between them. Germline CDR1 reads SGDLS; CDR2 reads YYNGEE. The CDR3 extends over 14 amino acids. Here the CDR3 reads CASSVATDNYGYTF. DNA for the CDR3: TGTGCCAGCAGCGTAGCTACGGATAACTATGGCTACACCTTC.

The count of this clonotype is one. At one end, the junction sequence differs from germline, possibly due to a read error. The CDR3: CATRRANEKFF. The CDR3 DNA reads TGTGCCACCAGAAGGGCTAATGAGAAGTTCTTC. The V gene is TRBV15, the J gene TRBJ2-1; D is undetermined. The CDR3 runs to 11 residues. Germline V lookup: CDR1 LNHNV, CDR2 YYDKDF (reference sequence).

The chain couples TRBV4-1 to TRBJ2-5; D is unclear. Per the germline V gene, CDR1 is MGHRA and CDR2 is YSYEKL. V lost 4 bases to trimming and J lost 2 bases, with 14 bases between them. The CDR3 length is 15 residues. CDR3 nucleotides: TGCGCCAGCAGCCCTGACGTGGCAGCGCAAGAGACCCAGTACTTC. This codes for CASSPDVAAQETQYF.

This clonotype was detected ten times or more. The DNA for the CDR3 is TGTGCCAGCAGCCAGGGGGCTAGCACTGAAGCTTTCTTT. Translating it yields CASSQGASTEAFF. V and J are TRBV28 and TRBJ1-1; TRBD1 matches at 8 bases. The V segment lost 6 bases and the J segment 4 bases; nucleotides outside the gene matches: 4. The CDR3 totals 13 residues. Germline V gene lookup returns CDR1 MDHEN and CDR2 SYDVKM.

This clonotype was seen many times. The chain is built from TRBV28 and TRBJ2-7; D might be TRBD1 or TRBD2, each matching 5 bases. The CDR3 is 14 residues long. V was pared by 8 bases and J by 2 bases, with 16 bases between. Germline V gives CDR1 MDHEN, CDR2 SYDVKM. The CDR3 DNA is TGTGCCAGCTCACCAACCGGGGCACCCTACGAGCAGTACTTC. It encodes CASSPTGAPYEQYF. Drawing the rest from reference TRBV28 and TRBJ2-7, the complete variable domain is DVKVTQSSRYLVKRTGEKVFLECVQDMDHENMFWYRQDPGLGLRLIYFSYDVKMKEKGDIPEGYSVSREKKERFSLILESASTNQTSMYLCASSPTGAPYEQYFGPGTRLTVT.

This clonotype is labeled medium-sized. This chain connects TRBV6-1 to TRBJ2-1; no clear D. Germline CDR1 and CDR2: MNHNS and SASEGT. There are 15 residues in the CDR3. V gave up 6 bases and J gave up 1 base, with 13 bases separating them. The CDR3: CASRVLGGSYNEQFF. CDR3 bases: TGTGCCAGCAGGGTTCTAGGTGGATCCTACAATGAGCAGTTCTTC.

CDR3 bases: TGCAGCGTGAGGTCAAAGCCGGGAAAGGCAGATACGCAGTATTTT. The encoded protein is CSVRSKPGKADTQYF. The V and J genes are TRBV29-1 and TRBJ2-3, with a possible D match to TRBD2 (5 bases). CDR1 SQVTM and CDR2 ANQGSEA come from the germline V gene. V was clipped by 6 bases and J by 4 bases, with 20 bases between them. This CDR3 is built from 15 residues.

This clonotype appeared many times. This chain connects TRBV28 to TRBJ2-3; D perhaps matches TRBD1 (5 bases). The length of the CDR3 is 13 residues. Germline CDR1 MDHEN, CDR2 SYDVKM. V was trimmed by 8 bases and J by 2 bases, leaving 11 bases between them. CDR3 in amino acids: CASCRQTTDTQYF. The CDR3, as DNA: TGTGCCAGCTGCCGACAGACCACAGATACGCAGTATTTT.

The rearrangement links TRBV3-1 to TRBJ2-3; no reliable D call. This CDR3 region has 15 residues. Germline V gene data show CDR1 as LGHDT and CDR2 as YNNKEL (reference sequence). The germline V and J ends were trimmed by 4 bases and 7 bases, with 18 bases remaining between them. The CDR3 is CASSRVDRVANTQYF. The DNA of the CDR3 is TGTGCCAGCAGCCGAGTAGACCGTGTTGCGAATACGCAGTATTTT.

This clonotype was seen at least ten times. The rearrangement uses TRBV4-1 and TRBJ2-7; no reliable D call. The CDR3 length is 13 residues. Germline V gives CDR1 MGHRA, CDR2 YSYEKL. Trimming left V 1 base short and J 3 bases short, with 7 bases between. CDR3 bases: TGCGCCAGCAGCCAAGTATTTAACTACGAGCAGTACTTC. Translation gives CASSQVFNYEQYF.

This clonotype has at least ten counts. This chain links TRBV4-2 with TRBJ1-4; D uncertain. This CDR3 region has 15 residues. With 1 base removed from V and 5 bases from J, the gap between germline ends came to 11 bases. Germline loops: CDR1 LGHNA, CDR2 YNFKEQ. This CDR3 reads CASSQVKWRNEKLFF. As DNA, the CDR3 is TGTGCCAGCAGCCAAGTTAAGTGGAGGAATGAAAAACTGTTTTTT.